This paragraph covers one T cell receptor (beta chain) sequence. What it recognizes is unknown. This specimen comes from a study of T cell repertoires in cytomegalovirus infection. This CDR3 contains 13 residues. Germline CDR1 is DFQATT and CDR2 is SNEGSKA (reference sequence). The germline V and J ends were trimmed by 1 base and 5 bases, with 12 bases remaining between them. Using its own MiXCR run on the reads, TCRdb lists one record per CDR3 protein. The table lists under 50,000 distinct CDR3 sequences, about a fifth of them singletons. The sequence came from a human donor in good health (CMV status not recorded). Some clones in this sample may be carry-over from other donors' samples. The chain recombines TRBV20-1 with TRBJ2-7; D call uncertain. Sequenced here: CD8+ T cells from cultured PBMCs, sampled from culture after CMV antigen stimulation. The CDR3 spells CSARGPPQNEQYF. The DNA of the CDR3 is TGCAGTGCTAGAGGCCCACCCCAGAACGAGCAGTACTTC.